Below, 15 T cell receptor beta chains from the same sample are listed, as sequenced in a study of blood T cell repertoires in COVID-19. Generated by immunoSEQ multiplex PCR, the TCRdb table keeps only in-frame clones and is missing some. The table includes fewer than 200,000 clones, roughly 78% detected once. The sample comprised peripheral blood. These receptors originate from a man between 65 and 79 years old with active or convalescent COVID-19.

This chain links TRBV7-9 with TRBJ1-6; unclear D gene. Deletions cut 5 bases from V and 7 bases from J, with 9 bases between. The CDR3 is 13 amino acids. Germline V lookup: CDR1 SEHNR, CDR2 FQNEAQ (reference sequence). CDR3 residues: CASSPAINSPLHF. CDR3 coding DNA: TGTGCCAGCAGCCCCGCGATAAATTCACCCCTCCACTTT.

The chain employs TRBV2 and TRBJ1-1; D gene ambiguous. CDR3 size: 13 residues. Germline values: CDR1 SNHLY, CDR2 FYNNEI. V was pared by 6 bases and J by 2 bases, with 10 bases between. This CDR3 reads CASRTGINTEAFF. The CDR3 coding sequence is TGTGCCAGCAGAACCGGGATCAACACTGAAGCTTTCTTT.

This chain links TRBV6-5 with TRBJ1-5; maybe TRBD1 (6 bases). CDR1 is MNHEY, CDR2 SVGAGI, per germline. V was pared by 6 bases and J by 9 bases, with 15 bases between. This CDR3 is 13 amino acids long. CDR3 in DNA: TGTGCCAGCAGCGTCAACAGGGAACGGCCCCAGCATTTT. Encoded protein: CASSVNRERPQHF.

This clone has more than one count but fewer than ten. This chain connects TRBV19 to TRBJ2-1; TRBD1 aligns across 9 bases. Germline CDR1 is LNHDA and CDR2 is SQIVND (reference sequence). The CDR3 extends over 16 amino acids. With 3 bases clipped from V and 8 bases from J, the junction kept 11 bases outside the gene matches. The CDR3 here is CASSIPNRGTGHEQFF. CDR3 bases: TGTGCCAGTAGTATCCCCAACCGGGGGACAGGGCATGAGCAGTTCTTC.

The rearrangement links TRBV3-1 (or the pseudogene TRBV3-2) to TRBJ2-1; 7 bases are shared with TRBD2. The J segment lost 0 bases and the V segment lost 0 bases, leaving 2 bases of the junction unmatched. Germline V gene sequence: CDR1 LGHDT, CDR2 YNNKEL (reference sequence). This CDR3 is 16 amino acids long. Here the CDR3 DNA reads TGTGCCAGCAGCCAAGATGCTAGCGGCTCCTACAATGAGCAGTTCTTC. Protein product: CASSQDASGSYNEQFF.

V and J are TRBV5-8 and TRBJ1-1; no clear D gene. The V gene's germline CDR1 is SGHTS and CDR2 YDEGEE. The CDR3 runs to 13 residues. Trimming stripped 0 bases from V and 4 bases from J, with 7 bases between. The CDR3 loop is CASSLGSGTEAFF. CDR3 sequence (DNA): TGTGCCAGCAGCTTGGGGAGCGGCACTGAAGCTTTCTTT.

In this sample, this clone turned up once. J is TRBJ2-1 and V is TRBV6-2 or TRBV6-3; D is possibly TRBD2 (5 bases). The CDR3 spans 12 residues. From germline, CDR1 is MNHEY and CDR2 SVGEGT. V lost 3 bases, J lost 12 bases, and 12 bases lay in between. CDR3 bases: TGTGCCAGCAGTTATGAGGGAACGGGGCAGTTCTTC. It codes for CASSYEGTGQFF.

The chain employs TRBV5-1 and TRBJ2-3; D may be TRBD2 (6 bases). Germline-derived CDR1 and CDR2 are SGHRS and YFSETQ. This CDR3 region has 16 residues. V was clipped by 0 bases and J by 0 bases, with 11 bases between them. CDR3 nucleotides: TGCGCCAGCAGCTTGGGTGGAGGGACGAGCACAGATACGCAGTATTTT. This encodes CASSLGGGTSTDTQYF.

The chain employs TRBV19 and TRBJ2-2; D may be TRBD2 (7 bases). Germline CDR1 reads LNHDA; CDR2 reads SQIVND (reference sequence). CDR3 length equals 15 residues. Trimming removed 8 bases from V and 2 bases from J, with 15 bases in between. CDR3 region: CASAGASANTGELFF. In DNA, the CDR3 is TGTGCCAGTGCGGGGGCCTCAGCCAACACCGGGGAGCTGTTTTTT. The full variable domain, in which reference TRBV19 and TRBJ2-2 provide the parts outside the CDR3, is DGGITQSPKYLFRKEGQNVTLSCEQNLNHDAMYWYRQDPGQGLRLIYYSQIVNDFQKGDIAEGYSVSREKKESFPLTVTSAQKNPTAFYLCASAGASANTGELFFGEGSRLTVL.

V usage is TRBV7-8 and J usage is TRBJ1-4; D call uncertain. V gave up 10 bases and J gave up 8 bases, with 17 bases separating them. Germline CDR1 SGHVS, CDR2 FQNEAQ. The CDR3 runs 13 residues. The CDR3 DNA is TGTGCCACCGCGATGGGAGGGCGAGAAAAACTGTTTTTT. Its translation is CATAMGGREKLFF.

This clone was seen only a few times. This sequence joins TRBV5-6 and TRBJ2-2, with TRBD2 identical over 8 bases. The length of the CDR3 is 17 residues. Germline lookup yields CDR1 SGHDT and CDR2 YYEEEE. V shed 0 bases and J 0 bases; nucleotides not matched to a gene: 4. The CDR3 nucleotides are TGTGCCAGCAGCTTGGCCTTGGGACTAGCGAACACCGGGGAGCTGTTTTTT. Protein: CASSLALGLANTGELFF.

V usage is TRBV19 and J usage is TRBJ1-6; 7 positions agree with TRBD1. J lost 10 bases, V lost 7 bases, and 7 bases had no gene match. CDR1 and CDR2 from the germline V gene are LNHDA and SQIVND (reference sequence). The CDR3 sequence is 13 residues long. CDR3 DNA sequence: TGTGCCAGTACGGGGGACAGTTCCTCACCCCTCCACTTT. The encoded protein is CASTGDSSSPLHF.

This chain connects TRBV2 to TRBJ1-5; TRBD1 might be the D (5 bases). CDR3 length: 15 residues. Looked up from germline, CDR1 is SNHLY and CDR2 is FYNNEI. Between the trimmed V and J ends, which lost 6 bases and 5 bases, there was a span of 17 bases. The CDR3 loop reads CASRYYSSRDQPQHF. The CDR3 DNA reads as TGTGCCAGCAGGTATTACAGCTCCAGGGATCAGCCCCAGCATTTT.

This chain uses TRBV6-4 with TRBJ2-2; D is uncertain. In germline, CDR1 is MRHNA, CDR2 SNTAGT. There are 13 residues in the CDR3. V lost 6 bases and J lost 5, with 10 bases in between. The CDR3 reads CASSAASTGELFF. The DNA for the CDR3 is TGTGCCAGCAGCGCGGCGAGTACCGGGGAGCTGTTTTTT.

Here the CDR3 DNA reads TGTGCCAGCGTGGACAGGGAGTTGGGCACTGAAGCTTTCTTT. Amino acid sequence: CASVDRELGTEAFF. This rearrangement joins TRBV2 to TRBJ1-1; 8 bases align to TRBD1. The CDR3 length is 14 residues. CDR1 is SNHLY, CDR2 FYNNEI, per germline. Germline trimming cut 8 bases from V and 4 bases from J; bases unmatched to any gene: 9.